A selection of T cell receptor beta chains follows, all from one sample in a study of shared clonotypes between healthy human individuals. Produced via immunoSEQ multiplex PCR; TCRdb's table is partial and in-frame only. The table records approximately 1,000,000 clones, more than 75% of them present only once. The sequenced sample was memory CD4+ T cells from PBMCs. The receptor source for this set is a young man in good health. Some clones in this sample may be carry-over from other donors' samples. Both conserved end residues are part of each CDR3. The D gene is left open where the match is weak. Size tells how often a clone was seen (once, few, many) or the class of an expanded clone, and some rows leave it out.

CDR3 protein	CDR3 DNA	clone size	V gene	D gene	J gene
CASSSLKTGATEAFF	TGCGCCAGCAGCTCACTCAAGACAGGGGCCACTGAAGCTTTCTTT	-	TRBV5-1	TRBD1	TRBJ1-1
CASSLSSRSSTDTQYF	TGTGCCAGCAGCTTGTCTTCAAGGTCCTCTACAGATACGCAGTATTTT	-	TRBV5-4	-	TRBJ2-3
CASSGELGGGPETQYF	TGTGCCAGCAGCGGAGAGCTAGGGGGGGGCCCGGAAACGCAGTATTTT	-	TRBV5-4	-	TRBJ2-3
CASLGGLAGDNEQFF	TGTGCCAGTCTCGGAGGACTAGCGGGTGACAATGAGCAGTTCTTC	-	TRBV19	TRBD2	TRBJ2-1
CASSPGTTTDTQYF	TGTGCCAGCAGCCCCGGGACTACCACAGATACGCAGTATTTT	once	TRBV7-6	TRBD2	TRBJ2-3
CASSRTGTTGEQYF	TGTGCCAGCAGCCGTACAGGGACAACTGGGGAGCAGTACTTC	-	TRBV7-9	-	TRBJ2-7
CASSPGTGLYEQYF	TGTGCCAGCTCACCAGGGACAGGGCTCTACGAGCAGTACTTC	-	TRBV18	TRBD1	TRBJ2-7
CASSLYADGVNTIYF	TGCGCCAGCAGCTTGTACGCGGATGGAGTAAACACCATATATTTT	-	TRBV5-1	-	TRBJ1-3
CASSVGTGGEKLFF	TGTGCCAGCAGCGTAGGGACAGGTGGGGAAAAACTGTTTTTT	few	TRBV9	TRBD1	TRBJ1-4
CASSPPSDTEAFF	TGTGCCAGCTCACCACCTAGCGACACTGAAGCTTTCTTT	-	TRBV18	-	TRBJ1-1
CASSEWTPGANVLTF	TGTGCCAGCAGTGAATGGACCCCTGGGGCCAACGTCCTGACTTTC	-	TRBV2	-	TRBJ2-6
CAWGTGNTQYF	TGTGCCTGGGGGACAGGGAATACGCAGTATTTT	-	TRBV30	TRBD1	TRBJ2-3
CASNRGRQETQYF	TGTGCCAGCAACAGGGGGCGCCAAGAGACCCAGTACTTC	many	TRBV2	TRBD1	TRBJ2-5
CASSNSWANTEAFF	TGCGCCAGCAGCAACTCATGGGCCAACACTGAAGCTTTCTTT	-	TRBV5-1	-	TRBJ1-1
CASSHRLLREVSENEQFF	TGCGCCAGCAGCCACCGCCTTTTGAGGGAGGTTTCGGAAAATGAGCAGTTCTTC	-	TRBV4-1	-	TRBJ2-1
CASSLADRGQETQYF	TGCGCCAGCAGCTTGGCCGACAGGGGCCAAGAGACCCAGTACTTC	-	TRBV5-1	TRBD1	TRBJ2-5
CASSLNRDRGKGYTF	TGTGCCAGCAGCTTGAATCGGGACAGGGGAAAGGGCTACACCTTC	-	TRBV5-8	TRBD1	TRBJ1-2